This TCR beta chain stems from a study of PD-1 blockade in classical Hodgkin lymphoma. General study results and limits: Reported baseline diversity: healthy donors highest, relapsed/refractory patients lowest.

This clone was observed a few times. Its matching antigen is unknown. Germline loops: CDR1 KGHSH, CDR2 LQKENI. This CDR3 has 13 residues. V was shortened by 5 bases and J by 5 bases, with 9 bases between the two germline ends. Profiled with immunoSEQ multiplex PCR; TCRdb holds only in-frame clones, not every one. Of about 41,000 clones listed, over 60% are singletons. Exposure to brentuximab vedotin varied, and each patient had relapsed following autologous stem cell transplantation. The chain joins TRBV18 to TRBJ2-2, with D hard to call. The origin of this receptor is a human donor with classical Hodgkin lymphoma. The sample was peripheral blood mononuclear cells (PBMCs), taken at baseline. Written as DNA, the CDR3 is TGTGCCAGCTCAGATACCGGGACCGGGGAGCTGTTTTTT. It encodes CASSDTGTGELFF. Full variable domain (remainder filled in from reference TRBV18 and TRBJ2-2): NAGVMQNPRHLVRRRGQEARLRCSPMKGHSHVYWYRQLPEEGLKFMVYLQKENIIDESGMPKERFSAEFPKEGPSILRIQQVVRGDSAAYFCASSDTGTGELFFGEGSRLTVL.